This T cell receptor beta chain originates from a study of blood T cell repertoires in COVID-19. Overall study: Acute-phase and convalescent COVID-19 samples originated in the United States, Italy and Spain. Sources were T cells, B-cell-depleted T cells, or PBMCs; the material itself was cDNA or gDNA.

Trimming stripped 2 bases from V and 2 bases from J, with 19 bases between. Germline loops: CDR1 MRHNA, CDR2 SNTAGT. This CDR3 region has 18 residues. Using immunoSEQ multiplex PCR, the repertoire was profiled, and TCRdb retains in-frame clones only, with some absent. The sample includes more than 200,000 clones, around 84% of them seen just once. Input material: peripheral blood. This sequence originates from a man aged 55 to 70 with acute or convalescent COVID-19. V is TRBV6-4 and J is TRBJ1-3; D is possibly TRBD1 (5 bases). The DNA of the CDR3 is TGTGCCAGCAGTGACACCCGAGCCGGGGGGAGAACTGGAAACACCATATATTTT. This encodes CASSDTRAGGRTGNTIYF.